This TCR beta chain emerged from a study of blood T cell repertoires in COVID-19. Measured with immunoSEQ multiplex PCR; TCRdb has only the in-frame clones, and not every one. Of a few hundred thousand clones detected, 80% to 95% appear once; the ten largest clones hold approximately 0.65%. The length of the CDR3 is 17 residues. Germline CDR1 SGHNT, CDR2 YYREEE (reference sequence). V was pared by 3 bases and J by 7 bases, with 13 bases of the junction left unmatched. The source of this sequence is a man aged 18 to 35 who had recovered from COVID-19. Input material: PBMCs or T cells enriched from blood (not recorded which). The V gene is TRBV5-4, the J gene TRBJ2-1; TRBD2 agrees at 10 bases. DNA of the CDR3: TGTGCCAGCAGCTCCGCTTCTCTAGCGGGGGCCTCAAATGAGCAGTTCTTC. Its protein is CASSSASLAGASNEQFF.